The rows below give T cell receptor beta chains drawn from one sample of a study of radiation and T cells in renal cell carcinoma. TCRdb's copy holds only in-frame clones and misses some; the assay was immunoSEQ multiplex PCR. The sample has more than 120,000 clones, 86% seen once. Specimen: blood, collected from a patient whose treatment included radiotherapy and nephrectomy. The receptors here all came from a woman in her 50s with renal cell carcinoma. Each CDR3 is given with its conserved first and last residue. Each record gives: D gene, V gene, clone size, J gene, CDR3 DNA, CDR3 protein. The D gene is left open where the match is weak. For some rows the clone size is stated as once, few or many, or as a class when expanded; others skip it.

.	TRBV13	few	TRBJ1-1	TGTGCCAGCAGCCACCCGACGGGGGGGACTGAAGCTTTCTTT	CASSHPTGGTEAFF
TRBD2	TRBV11-1	.	TRBJ2-1	TGTGCCAGCAGCTTTGCGGGAGGTAACAATGAGCAGTTCTTC	CASSFAGGNNEQFF
.	TRBV25-1	.	TRBJ1-2	TGTGCCAGCAGTGGGGGCGTATATGGCTACACCTTC	CASSGGVYGYTF
.	TRBV7-8	.	TRBJ1-2	TGTGCCAGCAGCCAAATGGGACCTACAGGGACTGGCTACACCTTC	CASSQMGPTGTGYTF
TRBD1	TRBV27	.	TRBJ1-4	TGTGCCAGCTCGATAACCGGGACAGGGTATGGAAAACTGTTTTTT	CASSITGTGYGKLFF
.	TRBV28	once	TRBJ2-7	TGTGCCAGCAGCCCGGCTGCTGACCGGTCCTACGAGCAGTACTTC	CASSPAADRSYEQYF
TRBD2	TRBV5-1	.	TRBJ2-5	TGCGCCAGCAGCTTTAGCCCAGCGGGGGCCCAAGAGACCCAGTACTTC	CASSFSPAGAQETQYF
.	TRBV5-1	.	TRBJ2-3	TGCGCCAGCAGCTTAGCGGCAGATACGCAGTATTTT	CASSLAADTQYF
.	TRBV6-1	.	TRBJ2-7	TGTGCCAGCAGTGAAGCAGGACGGTCAACCTTCTCCTACGAGCAGTACTTC	CASSEAGRSTFSYEQYF
TRBD1	TRBV4-3	.	TRBJ2-5	TGCGCCAGCAGCCAGATGACAGGGCTGAGTGAGACCCAGTACTTC	CASSQMTGLSETQYF
TRBD1	TRBV28	.	TRBJ1-3	TGTGCCAGCATTCCGGGACAGGGTAGTTGGGACACCATATATTTT	CASIPGQGSWDTIYF
.	TRBV7-2	.	TRBJ2-5	TGTGCCAGCAGCTTAGGGCTAGTAGAGACCCAGTACTTC	CASSLGLVETQYF
TRBD1	TRBV5-4	.	TRBJ2-2	TGTGCCAGCAGCTTCGGGACAGGGGTCACCGGGGAGCTGTTTTTT	CASSFGTGVTGELFF
.	TRBV7-6	.	TRBJ2-1	TGTGCCAGCAGCTTAGAGGGCGTGGCTAATGAGCAGTTCTTC	CASSLEGVANEQFF
TRBD1	TRBV5-5	.	TRBJ1-2	TGTGCCAGCAGCTTGGTTCCGACAGGGGAACACTATGGCTACACCTTC	CASSLVPTGEHYGYTF
TRBD1	TRBV2	.	TRBJ2-5	TGTGCCAGCAGTATACAGGGGGCGGGGGAGACCCAGTACTTC	CASSIQGAGETQYF
.	TRBV29-1	.	TRBJ1-2	TGCAGCGTGGGGGGGGATGGCGGCTACACCTTC	CSVGGDGGYTF
TRBD2	TRBV9	.	TRBJ2-2	TGTGCCAGCAGCGTACGGCTCATTAGCGGGGGGAACACCGGGGAGCTGTTTTTT	CASSVRLISGGNTGELFF
.	TRBV19	.	TRBJ1-1	TGTGCCAGTAGTATAGGGGCGGCGGGCACTGAAGCTTTCTTT	CASSIGAAGTEAFF
.	TRBV5-1	.	TRBJ2-3	TGCGCCAGCAGCTTGGAGCCAGGGGAGGATACGCAGTATTTT	CASSLEPGEDTQYF
TRBD1	TRBV7-9	.	TRBJ1-2	TGTGCCAGCAGCAACCTGGACAGGGGGCGCGACTATGGCTACACCTTC	CASSNLDRGRDYGYTF
TRBD2	TRBV7-2	.	TRBJ2-5	TGTGCCAGCAGCTTAGAGGGTAGCGGGGGGGTCCGGGAGACCCAGTACTTC	CASSLEGSGGVRETQYF
TRBD2	TRBV10-3	once	TRBJ2-1	TGTGCCATCAGCCTACCGGGGGGGACCAATGAGCAGTTCTTC	CAISLPGGTNEQFF
TRBD1	TRBV5-1	once	TRBJ1-2	TGCGCCAGCAGCTCCGGGACAGCCAAGAACTATGGCTACACCTTC	CASSSGTAKNYGYTF
.	TRBV19	few	TRBJ1-4	TGTGCCAGTAGTACGGGCGGAGTTCCAGGAGATGGAAAACTGTTTTTT	CASSTGGVPGDGKLFF
.	TRBV10-3	.	TRBJ2-5	TGTGCCATCAGGAGTCCGGATCAAGAGACCCAGTACTTC	CAIRSPDQETQYF
.	TRBV5-1	once	TRBJ2-6	TGCGCCAGCAGCCCAGGACAGTTCTCTGGGGCCAACGTCCTGACTTTC	CASSPGQFSGANVLTF
.	TRBV5-1	.	TRBJ1-2	TGCGCCAGCAGCTTCCGGAACAGACGGGGGGAAGGCTACACCTTC	CASSFRNRRGEGYTF
.	TRBV10-3	.	TRBJ1-2	TGTGCCATCAGTGGAGTGGGACTTGCTAACTATGGCTACACCTTC	CAISGVGLANYGYTF
TRBD1	TRBV28	.	TRBJ2-2	TGTGCCAGCAGTGGAGGGGGACAGGGAAACACCGGGGAGCTGTTTTTT	CASSGGGQGNTGELFF
.	TRBV25-1	few	TRBJ1-1	TGTGCCAGCAGTCAAGGGCTCTCTGAAGCTTTCTTT	CASSQGLSEAFF
.	TRBV11-2	.	TRBJ1-4	TGTGCCAGCAGCTTAGCCGCGGGGAATGAAAAACTGTTTTTT	CASSLAAGNEKLFF
TRBD2	TRBV18	.	TRBJ2-7	TGTGCCAGCTCGCGAAGCGGGGGGAGAAACTACGAGCAGTACTTC	CASSRSGGRNYEQYF
TRBD1	TRBV4-3	.	TRBJ2-7	TGCGCCAGCAGCCCGATGGCCAGGGGGTCCTACGAGCAGTACTTC	CASSPMARGSYEQYF
.	TRBV7-2	.	TRBJ2-7	TGTGCCAGCAGCCTGGGGGGGACAACCGACCCATACGAGCAGTACTTC	CASSLGGTTDPYEQYF
.	TRBV7-2	.	TRBJ2-2	TGTGCCAGCACCCCACAGGGTAGCACCGGGGAGCTGTTTTTT	CASTPQGSTGELFF
TRBD1	TRBV4-3	.	TRBJ2-2	TGCGCCAGCAGATGGGGGACAGCGAACACCGGGGAGCTGTTTTTT	CASRWGTANTGELFF
TRBD1	TRBV10-2	.	TRBJ1-1	TGCGCCAGCTGGGGACAGGGGGCTGAAGCTTTCTTT	CASWGQGAEAFF
TRBD1	TRBV14	.	TRBJ1-2	TGTGCCAGCAGCCAAGGGATGACAGGGGGCGGCTACACCTTC	CASSQGMTGGGYTF